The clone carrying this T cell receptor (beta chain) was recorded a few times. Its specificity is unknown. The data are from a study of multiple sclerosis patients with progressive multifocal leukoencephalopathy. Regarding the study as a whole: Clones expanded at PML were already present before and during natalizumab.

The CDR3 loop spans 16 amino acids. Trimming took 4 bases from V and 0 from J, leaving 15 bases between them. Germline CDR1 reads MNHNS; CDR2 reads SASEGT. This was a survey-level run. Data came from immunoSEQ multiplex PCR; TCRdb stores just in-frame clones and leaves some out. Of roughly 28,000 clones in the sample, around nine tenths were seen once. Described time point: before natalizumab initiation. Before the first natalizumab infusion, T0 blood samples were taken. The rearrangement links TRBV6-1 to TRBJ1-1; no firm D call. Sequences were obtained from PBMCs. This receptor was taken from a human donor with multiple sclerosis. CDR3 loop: CASSASPDNMNTEAFF. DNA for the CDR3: TGTGCCAGCAGTGCCTCACCTGACAACATGAACACTGAAGCTTTCTTT.